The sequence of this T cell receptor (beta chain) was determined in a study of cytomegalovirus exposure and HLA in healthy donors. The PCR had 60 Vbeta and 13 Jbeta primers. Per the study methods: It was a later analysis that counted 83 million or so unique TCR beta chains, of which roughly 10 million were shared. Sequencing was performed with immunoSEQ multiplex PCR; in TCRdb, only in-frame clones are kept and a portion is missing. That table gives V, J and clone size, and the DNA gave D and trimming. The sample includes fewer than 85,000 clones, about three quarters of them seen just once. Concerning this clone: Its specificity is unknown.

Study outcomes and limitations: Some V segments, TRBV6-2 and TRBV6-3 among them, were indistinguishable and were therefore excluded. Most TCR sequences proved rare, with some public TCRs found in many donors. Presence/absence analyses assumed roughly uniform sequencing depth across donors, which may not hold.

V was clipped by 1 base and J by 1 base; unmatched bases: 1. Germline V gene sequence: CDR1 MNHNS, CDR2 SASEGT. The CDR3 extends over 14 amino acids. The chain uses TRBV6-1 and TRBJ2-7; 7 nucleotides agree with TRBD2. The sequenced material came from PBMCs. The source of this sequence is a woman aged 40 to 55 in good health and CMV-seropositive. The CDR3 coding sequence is TGTGCCAGCAGTGAAGTGCGGGGGTCCTACGAGCAGTACTTC. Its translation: CASSEVRGSYEQYF.